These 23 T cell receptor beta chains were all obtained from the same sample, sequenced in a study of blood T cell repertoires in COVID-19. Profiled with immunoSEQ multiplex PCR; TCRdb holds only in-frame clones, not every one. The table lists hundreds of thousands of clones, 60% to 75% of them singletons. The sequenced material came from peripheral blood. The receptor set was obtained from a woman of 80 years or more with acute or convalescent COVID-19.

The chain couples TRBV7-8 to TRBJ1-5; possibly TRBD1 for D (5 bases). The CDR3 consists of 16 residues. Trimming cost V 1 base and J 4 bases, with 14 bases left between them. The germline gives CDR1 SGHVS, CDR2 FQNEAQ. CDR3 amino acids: CASSLGDRPLNQPQHF. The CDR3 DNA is TGTGCCAGCAGCTTAGGAGACAGACCCTTAAATCAGCCCCAGCATTTT.

The CDR3 here is CASSYSSTGGRNEQFF. DNA for the CDR3: TGTGCCAGCAGTTACTCGAGTACGGGGGGGCGAAATGAGCAGTTCTTC. The rearrangement uses TRBV6-2 or TRBV6-3 and TRBJ2-1; 8 bases are a match to TRBD2. Germline CDR1 MNHEY, CDR2 SVGEGT. The CDR3 is made up of 16 amino acids. After removal of 0 bases from V and 7 bases from J, the junction contained 8 bases not matched to a gene.

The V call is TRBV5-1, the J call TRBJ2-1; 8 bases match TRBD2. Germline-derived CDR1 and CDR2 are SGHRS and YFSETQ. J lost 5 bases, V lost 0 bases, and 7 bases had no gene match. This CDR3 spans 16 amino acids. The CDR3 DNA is TGCGCCAGCAGCTTGGGTCCGGCGGGGGGACACAATGAGCAGTTCTTC. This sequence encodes CASSLGPAGGHNEQFF.

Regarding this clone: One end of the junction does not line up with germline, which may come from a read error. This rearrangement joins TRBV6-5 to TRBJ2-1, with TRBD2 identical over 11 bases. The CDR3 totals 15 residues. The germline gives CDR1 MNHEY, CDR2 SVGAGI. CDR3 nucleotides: TGTGCCAGCAGTTCTAGCGGGAGGTCTAACAATGAGCAATTCTTC. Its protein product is CASSSSGRSNNEQFF.

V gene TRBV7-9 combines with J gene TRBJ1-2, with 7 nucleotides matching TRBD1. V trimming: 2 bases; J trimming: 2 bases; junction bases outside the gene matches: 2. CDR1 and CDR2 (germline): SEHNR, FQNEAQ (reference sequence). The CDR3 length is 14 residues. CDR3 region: CASSLSGQNYGYTF. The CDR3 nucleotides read TGTGCCAGCAGCTTATCGGGACAGAACTATGGCTACACCTTC.

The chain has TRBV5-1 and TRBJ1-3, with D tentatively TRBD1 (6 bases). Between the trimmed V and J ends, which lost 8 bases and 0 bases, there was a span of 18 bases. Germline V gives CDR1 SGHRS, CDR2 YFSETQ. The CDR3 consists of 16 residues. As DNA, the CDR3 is TGCGCCAGTTCTCCTAACAACAGGGCCTCTGGAAACACCATATATTTT. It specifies CASSPNNRASGNTIYF.

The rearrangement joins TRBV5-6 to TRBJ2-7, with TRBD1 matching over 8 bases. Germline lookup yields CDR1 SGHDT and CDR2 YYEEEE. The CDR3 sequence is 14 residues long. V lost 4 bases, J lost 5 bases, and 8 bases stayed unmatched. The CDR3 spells CASSTRTGYHEQYF. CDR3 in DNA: TGTGCCAGCAGCACCCGGACAGGGTACCACGAGCAGTACTTC.

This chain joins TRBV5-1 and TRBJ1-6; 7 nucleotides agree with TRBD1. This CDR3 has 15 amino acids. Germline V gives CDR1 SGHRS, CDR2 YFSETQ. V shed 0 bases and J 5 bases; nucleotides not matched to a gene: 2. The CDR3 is CASSLEGTDNSPLHF. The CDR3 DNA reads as TGCGCCAGCAGCTTGGAAGGGACAGATAATTCACCCCTCCACTTT.

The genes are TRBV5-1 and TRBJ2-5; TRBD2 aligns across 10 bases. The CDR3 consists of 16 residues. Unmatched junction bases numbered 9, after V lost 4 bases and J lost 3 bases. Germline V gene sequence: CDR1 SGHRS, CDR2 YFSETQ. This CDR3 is CASSPDSGRAKETQYF. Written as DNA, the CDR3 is TGCGCCAGCAGCCCAGACAGCGGGAGGGCCAAAGAGACCCAGTACTTC.

CDR3 coding DNA: TGTGCCAGCAGCCAAGATGGGGCAGGTCACTATGGCTACACCTTC. Translating gives CASSQDGAGHYGYTF. The J gene is TRBJ1-2, the V gene TRBV3-1 (or the pseudogene TRBV3-2); D might be TRBD1 (5 bases). The CDR3 has 15 residues. The germline CDR1 and CDR2 sequences are LGHDT and YNNKEL (reference sequence). V lost 0 bases and J lost 3, with 11 bases in between.

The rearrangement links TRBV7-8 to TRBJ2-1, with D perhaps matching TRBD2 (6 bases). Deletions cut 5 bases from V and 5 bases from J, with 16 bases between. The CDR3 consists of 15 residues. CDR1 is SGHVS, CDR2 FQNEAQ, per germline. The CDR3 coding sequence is TGTGCCAGCAGCCCACAAGGGACTTTTCACAATGAGCAGTTCTTC. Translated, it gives CASSPQGTFHNEQFF.

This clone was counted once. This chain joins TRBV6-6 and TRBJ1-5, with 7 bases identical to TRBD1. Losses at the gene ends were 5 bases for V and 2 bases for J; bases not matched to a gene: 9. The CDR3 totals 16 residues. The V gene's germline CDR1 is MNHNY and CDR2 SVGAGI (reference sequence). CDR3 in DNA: TGTGCCAGCAGTCCAAAACGGACAGGAGGCAATCAGCCCCAGCATTTT. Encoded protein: CASSPKRTGGNQPQHF.

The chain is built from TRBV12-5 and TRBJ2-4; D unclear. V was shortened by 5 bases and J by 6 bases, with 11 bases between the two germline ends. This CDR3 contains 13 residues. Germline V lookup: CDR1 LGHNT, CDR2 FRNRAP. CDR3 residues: CASGPRYRNIQYF. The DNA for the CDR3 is TGTGCTAGTGGTCCCCGTTATAGAAACATTCAGTACTTC.

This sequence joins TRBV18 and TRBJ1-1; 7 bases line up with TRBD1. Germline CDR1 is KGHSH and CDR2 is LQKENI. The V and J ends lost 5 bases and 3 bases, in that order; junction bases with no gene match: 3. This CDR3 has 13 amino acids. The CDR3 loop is CASSSRGDTEAFF. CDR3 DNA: TGTGCCAGCTCATCCAGGGGGGACACTGAAGCTTTCTTT.

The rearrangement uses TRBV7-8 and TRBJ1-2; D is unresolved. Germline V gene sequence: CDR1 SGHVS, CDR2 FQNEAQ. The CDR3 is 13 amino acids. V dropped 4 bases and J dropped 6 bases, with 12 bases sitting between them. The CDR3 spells CASSSKAGDGYTF. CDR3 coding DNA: TGTGCCAGCAGCTCAAAGGCCGGGGATGGCTACACCTTC.

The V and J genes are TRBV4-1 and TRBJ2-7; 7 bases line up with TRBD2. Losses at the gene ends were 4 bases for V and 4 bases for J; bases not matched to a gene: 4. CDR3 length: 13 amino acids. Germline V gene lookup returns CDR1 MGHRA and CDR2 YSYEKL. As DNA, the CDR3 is TGCGCCAGCAGCCTCCGGGGAGGGTACGAGCAGTACTTC. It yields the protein CASSLRGGYEQYF.

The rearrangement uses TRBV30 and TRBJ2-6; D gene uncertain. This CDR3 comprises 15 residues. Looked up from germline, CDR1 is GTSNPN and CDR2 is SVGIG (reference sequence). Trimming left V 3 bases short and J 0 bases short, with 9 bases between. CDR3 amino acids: CAWSRLSSGANVLTF. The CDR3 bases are TGTGCCTGGAGCCGACTCAGCTCTGGGGCCAACGTCCTGACTTTC.

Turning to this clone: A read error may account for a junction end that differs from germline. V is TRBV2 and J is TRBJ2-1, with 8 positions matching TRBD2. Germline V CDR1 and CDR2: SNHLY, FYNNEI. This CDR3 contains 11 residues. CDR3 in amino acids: CASSDPTSGLF. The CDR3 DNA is TGTGCCAGCAGTGATCCTACTAGCGGTCTCTTC.

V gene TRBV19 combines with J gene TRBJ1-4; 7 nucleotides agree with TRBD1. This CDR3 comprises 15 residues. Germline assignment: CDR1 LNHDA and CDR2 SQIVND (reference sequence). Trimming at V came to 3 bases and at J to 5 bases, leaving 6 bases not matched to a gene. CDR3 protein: CASSIGGQRNEKLFF. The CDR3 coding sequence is TGTGCCAGTAGTATTGGGGGACAGCGCAATGAAAAACTGTTTTTT.

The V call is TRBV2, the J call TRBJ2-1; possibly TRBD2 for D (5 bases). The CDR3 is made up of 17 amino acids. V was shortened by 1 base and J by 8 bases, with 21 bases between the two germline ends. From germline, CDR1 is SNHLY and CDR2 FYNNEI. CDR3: CASSEDPSGGPFYEQFF. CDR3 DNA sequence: TGTGCCAGCAGTGAAGACCCAAGCGGAGGTCCCTTTTATGAGCAGTTCTTC.

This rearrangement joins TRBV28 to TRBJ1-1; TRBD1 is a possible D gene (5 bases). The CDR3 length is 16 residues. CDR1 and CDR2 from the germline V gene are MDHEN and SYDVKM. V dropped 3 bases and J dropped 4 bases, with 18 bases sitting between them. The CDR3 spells CASSFGHAGVLTEAFF. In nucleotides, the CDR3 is TGTGCCAGCAGTTTTGGACACGCCGGCGTACTCACTGAAGCTTTCTTT. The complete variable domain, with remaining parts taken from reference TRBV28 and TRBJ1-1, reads DVKVTQSSRYLVKRTGEKVFLECVQDMDHENMFWYRQDPGLGLRLIYFSYDVKMKEKGDIPEGYSVSREKKERFSLILESASTNQTSMYLCASSFGHAGVLTEAFFGQGTRLTVV.

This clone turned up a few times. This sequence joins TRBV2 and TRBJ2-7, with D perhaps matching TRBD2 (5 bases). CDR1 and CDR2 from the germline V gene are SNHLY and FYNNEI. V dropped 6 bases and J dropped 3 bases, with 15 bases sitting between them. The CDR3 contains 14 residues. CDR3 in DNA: TGTGCCAGCAGCGGGGTCCGGGGAGTCTACGAGCAGTACTTC. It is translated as CASSGVRGVYEQYF.

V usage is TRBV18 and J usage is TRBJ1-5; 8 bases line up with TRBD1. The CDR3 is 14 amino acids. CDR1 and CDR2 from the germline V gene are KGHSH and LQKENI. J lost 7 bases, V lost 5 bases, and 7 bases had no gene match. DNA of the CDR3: TGTGCCAGCTCAGCCCGACAGGGGAAACAGCCCCAGCATTTT. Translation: CASSARQGKQPQHF.